This T cell receptor (beta chain) was captured by sequencing in a study of beta chain features in type 1 diabetes. The V gene's germline CDR1 is MNHEY and CDR2 SVGAGI. V lost 7 bases and J 8 bases, leaving 18 bases between the germline ends. This CDR3 has 14 residues. The sequenced template was cDNA made from the entire isolated RNA. Assay used: immunoSEQ multiplex PCR; TCRdb lists only in-frame clones, some missing. The data hold 600,000 to 700,000 clones, with 13% observed a single time. Sorted populations all had greater than 95% purity. Study findings and constraints: Relative to healthy donors, patients appeared to have naive, central memory and Treg TCRB repertoires that were more similar. Type 1 diabetes patients had moderately but significantly shorter TCRB CDR3s in all four CD4+ subsets.

A few counts support this clone. Its antigen is currently unknown. The chain recombines TRBV6-5 with TRBJ2-1, with D perhaps matching TRBD1 or TRBD2 (5 bases each). The sequenced sample consisted of naive CD4+ T cells from blood. This TCR was recovered from a man younger than 30 with type 1 diabetes. The DNA of the CDR3 is TGTGCCAGCACCCGCGAGGGGCGCAGGGATGAGCAGTTCTTC. Protein product: CASTREGRRDEQFF.